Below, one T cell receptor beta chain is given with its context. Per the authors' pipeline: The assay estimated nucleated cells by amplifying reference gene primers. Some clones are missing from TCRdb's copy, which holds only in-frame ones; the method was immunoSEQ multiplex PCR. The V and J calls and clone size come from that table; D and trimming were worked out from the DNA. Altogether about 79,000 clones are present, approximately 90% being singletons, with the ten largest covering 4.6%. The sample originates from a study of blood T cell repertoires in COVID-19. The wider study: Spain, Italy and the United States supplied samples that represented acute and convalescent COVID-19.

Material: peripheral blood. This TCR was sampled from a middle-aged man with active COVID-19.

CDR3 sequence reads: CATSTRQGAGAGYTF. The DNA of the CDR3 is TGTGCCACCAGCACCAGACAGGGGGCTGGCGCTGGCTACACCTTC. The chain is built from TRBV15 and TRBJ1-2; 10 bases map to TRBD1. The junction had 9 bases not matched to a gene; V was cut back by 4 bases and J by 7 bases. This CDR3 has 15 residues. Per the germline V gene, CDR1 is LNHNV and CDR2 is YYDKDF (reference sequence).